Below, 4 T cell receptor beta chains from the same sample are listed, as sequenced in a study of spatial heterogeneity in lung cancer. Time point reported: sample taken at primary tumor resection. Extraction of whole RNA from tumor, nontumor lung or frozen PBMC preceded unsorted sequencing. TCRdb used MiXCR to reprocess the 5' RACE reads, holding one entry per CDR3 protein. The top ten hold about 20% of the sample, which has 1,500 to 2,000 distinct CDR3 sequences, roughly 7.7% seen once. The material sequenced was normal lung tissue next to the tumor, taken at surgery. These receptors were taken from a male donor with early-stage non-small cell lung cancer.

By share, this clonotype ranks as large. This beta chain is off target for a library built for alpha chains, so its abundance means little. The chain recombines TRBV20-1 with TRBJ2-1; D possibly uses TRBD1 or TRBD2 (5 bases each). Germline CDR1 reads DFQATT; CDR2 reads SNEGSKA (reference sequence). CDR3 length: 12 residues. The germline V and J ends were trimmed by 3 bases and 10 bases, with 13 bases remaining between them. This CDR3 is CSARGTLGEQFF. DNA of the CDR3: TGCAGTGCTAGGGGGACCCTGGGGGAGCAGTTCTTC.

This clonotype was picked up many times. Because this beta chain is a stray read in a library intended to capture alpha chains, its abundance should not be given much weight. The chain has TRBV7-8 and TRBJ2-5; 8 bases are a match to TRBD2. The CDR3 runs to 14 residues. V trimming: 1 base; J trimming: 2 bases; junction bases outside the gene matches: 0. Germline CDR1 is SGHVS and CDR2 is FQNEAQ. CDR3 loop: CASSLERGQETQYF. For the CDR3, the DNA is TGTGCCAGCAGCTTAGAGCGGGGGCAAGAGACCCAGTACTTC.

Ten or more counts support this clonotype. Little can be read into the size of this beta chain, an off-target read in a library designed for alpha chains. The V gene is TRBV6-2 or TRBV6-3, the J gene TRBJ1-2; D may be TRBD1 (6 bases). CDR1 is MNHEY and CDR2 is SVGEGT in the germline V gene. Trimming took 6 bases from V and 7 from J, leaving 15 bases between them. The CDR3 contains 13 residues. CDR3 sequence: CASSKQGAGGYTF. The CDR3 region has the DNA TGTGCCAGCAGCAAACAGGGAGCGGGTGGCTACACCTTC.

In its sample, this clonotype is large. A library made for alpha chains picked up this beta chain off target, so its size means little. The genes are TRBV7-8 and TRBJ2-5; D not certain. Trimming left V 1 base short and J 2 bases short, with 5 bases between. Germline lookup yields CDR1 SGHVS and CDR2 FQNEAQ. The CDR3 is made up of 13 amino acids. The CDR3 spells CASSLGQQETQYF. In DNA form, the CDR3 reads TGTGCCAGCAGCTTAGGGCAGCAAGAGACCCAGTACTTC. Full variable domain (missing parts from reference TRBV7-8 and TRBJ2-5): GAGVSQSPRYKVAKRGQDVALRCDPISGHVSLFWYQQALGQGPEFLTYFQNEAQLDKSGLPSDRFFAERPEGSVSTLKIQRTQQEDSAVYLCASSLGQQETQYFGPGTRLLVL.